This TCR beta chain was identified in a study of blood T cell repertoires in COVID-19. The CDR3 sequence is 18 residues long. V gave up 1 base and J gave up 5 bases; unmatched junction bases: 12. The germline CDR1 and CDR2 sequences are SGHTS and YDEGEE. Sequenced by immunoSEQ multiplex PCR; TCRdb stores in-frame clones only, minus some. Of about 420,000 clones listed, about 90% were seen once; the top ten hold 0.75% to 0.85%. The clonotype originates from a man aged 18 to 30 with COVID-19, enrolled during active disease. Sequencing used peripheral blood. The rearrangement links TRBV5-8 to TRBJ2-3, with 11 bases identical to TRBD2. The CDR3 bases are TGTGCCAGCAGCTTGCAGGGACTAGCGGCCCCGGGGGGAGATACGCAGTATTTT. Residues: CASSLQGLAAPGGDTQYF.